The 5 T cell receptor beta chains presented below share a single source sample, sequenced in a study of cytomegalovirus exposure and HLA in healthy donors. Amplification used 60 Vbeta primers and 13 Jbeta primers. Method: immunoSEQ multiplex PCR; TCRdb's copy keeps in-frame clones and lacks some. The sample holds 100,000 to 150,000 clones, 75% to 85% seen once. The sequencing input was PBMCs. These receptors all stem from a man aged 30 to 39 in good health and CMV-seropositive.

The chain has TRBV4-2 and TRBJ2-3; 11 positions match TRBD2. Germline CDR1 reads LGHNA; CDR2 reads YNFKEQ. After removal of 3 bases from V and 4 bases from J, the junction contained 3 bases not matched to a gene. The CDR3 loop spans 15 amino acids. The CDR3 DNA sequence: TGTGCCAGCAGCCAGCTAGCGGGGGGCCCAGATACGCAGTATTTT. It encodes CASSQLAGGPDTQYF.

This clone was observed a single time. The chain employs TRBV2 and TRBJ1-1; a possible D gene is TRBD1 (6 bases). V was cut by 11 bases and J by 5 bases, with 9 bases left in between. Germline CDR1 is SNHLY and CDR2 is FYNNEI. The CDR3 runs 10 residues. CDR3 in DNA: TGTGCCGTCAGGGGAACTGAAGCTTTCTTT. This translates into CAVRGTEAFF.

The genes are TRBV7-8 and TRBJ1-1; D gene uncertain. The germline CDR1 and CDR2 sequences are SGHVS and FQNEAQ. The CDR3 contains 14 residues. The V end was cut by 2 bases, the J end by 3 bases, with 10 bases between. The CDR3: CASSLNRKDTEAFF. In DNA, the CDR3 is TGTGCCAGCAGCTTAAACAGAAAGGACACTGAAGCTTTCTTT.

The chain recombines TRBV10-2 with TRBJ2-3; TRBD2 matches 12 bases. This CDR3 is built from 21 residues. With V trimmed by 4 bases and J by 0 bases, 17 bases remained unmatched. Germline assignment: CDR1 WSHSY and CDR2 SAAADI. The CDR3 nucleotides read TGCGCCAGCAGTGTACTAGCGGGGGGCCCCTATATTTCCTCTAGCACAGATACGCAGTATTTT. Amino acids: CASSVLAGGPYISSSTDTQYF.

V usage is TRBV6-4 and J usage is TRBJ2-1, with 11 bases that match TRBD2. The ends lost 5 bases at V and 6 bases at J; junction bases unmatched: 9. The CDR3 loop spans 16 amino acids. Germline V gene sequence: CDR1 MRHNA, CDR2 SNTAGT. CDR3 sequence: CASSKELAGVTNEQFF. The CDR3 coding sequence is TGTGCCAGCAGTAAGGAACTAGCGGGGGTAACCAATGAGCAGTTCTTC.